These 5 T cell receptor beta chains came from one sample sequenced in a study of T cell responses to AZD1222 COVID-19 vaccine. Sequencing used immunoSEQ multiplex PCR; TCRdb keeps in-frame clones, though not all of them. The sample gives 15,000 to 20,000 clones, roughly 91% of which show up once; roughly 9.4% is in the top ten. This material consisted of peripheral blood, taken 28 days after the second AZD1222 dose. Receptor source: an adult who received the AZD1222 COVID-19 vaccine.

This clone was seen a single time. The J gene is TRBJ2-2, the V gene TRBV11-3, with 8 bases fitting TRBD2. V dropped 6 bases and J dropped 4; count of bases not matched to a gene: 10. The V gene's germline CDR1 is SGHNT and CDR2 YENEEA. This CDR3 region has 16 residues. The CDR3 loop reads CASSSGKGPGTGELFF. The CDR3 bases are TGTGCCAGCAGTAGCGGGAAAGGGCCTGGCACCGGGGAGCTGTTTTTT. Together with reference TRBV11-3 and TRBJ2-2, the CDR3 gives the full variable domain: EAGVVQSPRYKIIEKKQPVAFWCNPISGHNTLYWYLQNLGQGPELLIRYENEEAVDDSQLPKDRFSAERLKGVDSTLKIQPAELGDSAVYLCASSSGKGPGTGELFFGEGSRLTVL.

The rearrangement uses TRBV6-5 and TRBJ1-6; D might be TRBD1 (5 bases). The CDR3 has 15 residues. Trimming took off 0 bases at V and 6 bases at J, with 9 bases between the two ends. CDR1 MNHEY and CDR2 SVGAGI come from the germline V gene. The CDR3 DNA reads as TGTGCCAGCAGTTACTCGTTGACAGTTAATTCACCCCTCCACTTT. Amino acids: CASSYSLTVNSPLHF.

The rearrangement uses TRBV28 and TRBJ2-7; 9 positions agree with TRBD1. Germline V CDR1 and CDR2: MDHEN, SYDVKM. The junction had 5 bases not matched to a gene; V was cut back by 6 bases and J by 5 bases. The CDR3 loop spans 13 amino acids. CDR3 loop: CASRLQGADEQYV. Here the CDR3 DNA reads TGTGCCAGCAGGCTACAGGGGGCGGACGAGCAGTACGTC.

There are a few counts of this clone. The chain employs TRBV5-1 and TRBJ2-5; 11 bases match TRBD1. Germline lookup yields CDR1 SGHRS and CDR2 YFSETQ. V was clipped by 2 bases and J by 0 bases; unmatched bases: 3. This CDR3 region has 16 residues. The CDR3 here is CASSLGTGGYQETQYF. The CDR3 region has the DNA TGCGCCAGCAGCTTAGGGACAGGGGGGTACCAAGAGACCCAGTACTTC.

The V gene is TRBV6-1, the J gene TRBJ2-1, with D maybe TRBD2 (5 bases). V lost 3 bases, J lost 7 bases, and 16 bases lay in between. CDR1 is MNHNS and CDR2 is SASEGT in the germline V gene. The CDR3 totals 15 residues. The CDR3 DNA is TGTGCCAGCAGTGACCGGGCGCGGGCTAGGAATGAGCAGTTCTTC. As protein: CASSDRARARNEQFF.